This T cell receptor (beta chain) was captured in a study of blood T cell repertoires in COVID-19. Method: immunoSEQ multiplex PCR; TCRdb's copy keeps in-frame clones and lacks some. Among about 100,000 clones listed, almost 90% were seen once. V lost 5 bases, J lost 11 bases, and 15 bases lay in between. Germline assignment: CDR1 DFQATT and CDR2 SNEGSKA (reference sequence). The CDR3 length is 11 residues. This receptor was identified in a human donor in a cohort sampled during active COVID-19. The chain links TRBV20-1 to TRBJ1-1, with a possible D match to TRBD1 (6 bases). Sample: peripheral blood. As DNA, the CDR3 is TGCAGTGCTTGGGGGCAGGGGAAGGCTTTCTTT. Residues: CSAWGQGKAFF.